The T cell receptor (beta chain) under discussion was sequenced for a study of shared clonotypes between healthy human individuals. The CDR3 has 15 residues. CDR1 is MDHEN, CDR2 SYDVKM, per germline. Trimming left V 7 bases short and J 1 base short, with 16 bases between. TCRdb keeps only in-frame clones here, not all; method: immunoSEQ multiplex PCR. The data contain approximately 1,500,000 clones, nearly 99% of them seen just once; the ten biggest clones take up roughly 0.45%. The source of this sequence is a man aged 25 to 45 in good health. The rearrangement links TRBV28 to TRBJ1-2, with D possibly being TRBD1 (5 bases). Sequencing used naive CD4+ T cells sorted from blood. As for subset: CD45RA+ positively selected. The CDR3 loop reads CASTSAGTHNYGYTF. CDR3 DNA: TGTGCCAGCACCTCCGCAGGGACCCATAACTATGGCTACACCTTC.